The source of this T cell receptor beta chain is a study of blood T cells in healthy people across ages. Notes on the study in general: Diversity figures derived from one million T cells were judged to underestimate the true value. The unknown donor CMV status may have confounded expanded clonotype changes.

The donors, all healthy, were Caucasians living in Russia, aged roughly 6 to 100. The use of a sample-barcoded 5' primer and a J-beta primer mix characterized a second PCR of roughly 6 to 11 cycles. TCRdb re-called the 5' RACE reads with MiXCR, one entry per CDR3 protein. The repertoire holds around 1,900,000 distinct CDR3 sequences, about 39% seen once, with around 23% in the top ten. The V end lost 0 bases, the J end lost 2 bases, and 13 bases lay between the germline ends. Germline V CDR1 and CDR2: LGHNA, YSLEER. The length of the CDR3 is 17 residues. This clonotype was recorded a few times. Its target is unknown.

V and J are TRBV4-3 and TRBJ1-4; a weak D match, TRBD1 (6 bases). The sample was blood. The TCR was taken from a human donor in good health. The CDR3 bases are TGCGCCAGCAGCCAAGATCGGGGGCGTGGGACTAATGAAAAACTGTTTTTT. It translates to CASSQDRGRGTNEKLFF.